This TCR beta chain was recorded in a study of blood T cell repertoires in COVID-19. About the research overall: PBMCs, B-cell-depleted T cells, or T cells were the source of the cDNA or gDNA that made up the material.

Germline CDR1 and CDR2: SGHRS and YFSETQ. V shed 3 bases, J shed 4 bases, and the junction held 6 bases outside the gene matches. The CDR3 has 15 residues. In the original analysis: Amplifying reference gene primers gave estimates of nucleated cell counts. Profiled with immunoSEQ multiplex PCR; TCRdb holds only in-frame clones, not every one. V and J calls and clone size are given by that table; D and trimming were obtained from the DNA. The sample lists 150,000 to 180,000 clones, around 79% seen once, with 1.5% to 2% in the top ten. What was sequenced was peripheral blood. The rearrangement joins TRBV5-1 to TRBJ1-2, with 10 bases matching TRBD1. The receptor comes from a man older than 75 with acute or convalescent COVID-19. Here the CDR3 DNA reads TGCGCCAGCAGCTATGGGACAGGGGAGGGCTATGGCTACACCTTC. This gives the protein CASSYGTGEGYGYTF.